The T cell receptor (beta chain) described here comes from a study of blood T cell repertoires in COVID-19 (dated by TCRdb to about 2020). The study in broad terms: The collaborator samples originated in the United States, Italy and Spain and spanned the acute and convalescent phases of COVID-19. A freely available public database, intended as a resource for researchers studying the immune response to SARS-CoV-2, is where the repertoires were released. The samples were drawn from the first 160 participants of the ongoing ImmuneRACE study and from 1,254 subjects provided by 6 global collaborators. A de-identified subject ID, COVID-19 status, age in years and sex were almost always included in the sample metadata. The dataset comprised deeply sampled blood TCRbeta repertoires from subjects exposed to, actively infected with, or recovered from COVID-19. The prospective study material was composed of cDNA or gDNA derived from T cells, B-cell-depleted T cells, or PBMCs. Where HLA class I and class II types were available, the types were taken from metadata supplied by the sample provider, not from assay-based typing. Results the study describes overall, beyond this receptor: How much clinical and demographic metadata was included differed by source and by participant, and the metadata was provided uncurated.

The immunoSEQ Assay, a bias-controlled multiplex PCR, was used to amplify TCRbeta CDR3 regions from genomic DNA. The authors' pipeline ran thus. Within the assay, amplification of reference gene primers was used to estimate how many nucleated cells each sample contained. To quantify the absolute abundance of each unique TCRbeta CDR3 rearrangement, sequence reads were collapsed and filtered. For each sample, productive Simpson clonality was calculated as the square root of Simpson's diversity index over productive rearrangements. TCRdb took over this immuneACCESS table, retaining in-frame rearrangements with V and J assigned. Such tables are incomplete; in checked studies, under half of the missing clones stem from an unresolved V gene, and the remainder is unexplained. That table gives V, J and clone size, and the DNA gave D and trimming. The sample table contains over 200,000 clones; only one count was recorded for about four fifths of them. 7.5% to 9% of the sample belongs to the ten largest clones.

One collaborating source in Seattle enrolled patients while the patients were actively infected and followed the patients over time throughout the course of disease. Collaborating institutions collected whole blood in K2EDTA tubes following their own protocols. Collaborator samples were shipped for TCRbeta analysis as frozen whole blood, isolated PBMCs, or DNA extracted from either sample type. Regarding this clone: Its antigen remains undetermined. The record has no base qualities; no much larger clone is one base away.

As encoded in the germline V gene (reference sequence), CDR1 is SGHKS while CDR2 is YYEKEE. At the junction V is shortened by 1 base and J by 6 bases; bases outside the gene matches: 7. Including cysteine and phenylalanine, the CDR3 has 15 amino acids. The read is trimmed to its CDR3 DNA, 45 bases read in frame from base 1. What was sequenced was peripheral blood. This receptor was identified in a woman aged 80 or older with COVID-19, enrolled during active disease. The V and J genes are TRBV5-5 and TRBJ1-5, and TRBD1 matches 7 of the central bases. The CDR3 in this case is CASSLTGEFRQPQHF. The DNA sequence is as follows: TGTGCCAGCAGCTTGACAGGGGAGTTTCGTCAGCCCCAGCATTTT.